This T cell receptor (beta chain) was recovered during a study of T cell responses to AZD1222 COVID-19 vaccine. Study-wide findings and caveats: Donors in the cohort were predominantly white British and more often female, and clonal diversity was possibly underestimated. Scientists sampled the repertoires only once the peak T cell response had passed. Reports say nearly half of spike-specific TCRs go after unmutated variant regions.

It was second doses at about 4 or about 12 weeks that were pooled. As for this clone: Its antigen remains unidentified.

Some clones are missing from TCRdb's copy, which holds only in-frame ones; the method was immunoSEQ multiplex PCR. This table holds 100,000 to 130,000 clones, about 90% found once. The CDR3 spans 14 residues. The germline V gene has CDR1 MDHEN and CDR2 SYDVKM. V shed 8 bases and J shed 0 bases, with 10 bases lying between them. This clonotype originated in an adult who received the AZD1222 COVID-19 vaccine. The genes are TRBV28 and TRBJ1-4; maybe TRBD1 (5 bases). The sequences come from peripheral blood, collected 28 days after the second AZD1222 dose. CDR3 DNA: TGTGCCAGCGGGGACCCCGCAACTAATGAAAAACTGTTTTTT. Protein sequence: CASGDPATNEKLFF.